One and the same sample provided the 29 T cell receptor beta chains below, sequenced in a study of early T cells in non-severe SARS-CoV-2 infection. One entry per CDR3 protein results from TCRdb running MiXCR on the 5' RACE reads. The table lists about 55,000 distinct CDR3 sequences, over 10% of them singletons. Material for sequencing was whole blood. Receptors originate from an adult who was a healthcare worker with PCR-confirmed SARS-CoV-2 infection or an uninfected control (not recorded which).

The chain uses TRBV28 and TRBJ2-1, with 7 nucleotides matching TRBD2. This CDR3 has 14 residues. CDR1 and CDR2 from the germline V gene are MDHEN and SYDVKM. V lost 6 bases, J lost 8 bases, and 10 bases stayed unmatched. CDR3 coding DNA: TGTGCCAGCAGCCTCCCGACTAGCCTCGATGAGCAGTTCTTC. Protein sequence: CASSLPTSLDEQFF. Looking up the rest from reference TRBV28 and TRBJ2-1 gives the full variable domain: DVKVTQSSRYLVKRTGEKVFLECVQDMDHENMFWYRQDPGLGLRLIYFSYDVKMKEKGDIPEGYSVSREKKERFSLILESASTNQTSMYLCASSLPTSLDEQFFGPGTRLTVL.

The DNA for the CDR3 is TGTGCCAGCAGTGTCAGGTTAGGAGGGTCCTCCCTGTACCAAGAGACCCAGTACTTC. Residues: CASSVRLGGSSLYQETQYF. The chain uses TRBV2 and TRBJ2-5; TRBD2 is a possible D gene (6 bases). This CDR3 has 19 amino acids. CDR1 and CDR2 from the germline V gene are SNHLY and FYNNEI. Trimming took 4 bases from V and 0 from J, leaving 24 bases between them.

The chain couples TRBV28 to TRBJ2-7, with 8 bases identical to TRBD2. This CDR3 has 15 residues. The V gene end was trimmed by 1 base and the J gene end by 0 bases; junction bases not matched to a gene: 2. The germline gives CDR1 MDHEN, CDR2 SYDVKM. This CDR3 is CASSLFGTSSYEQYF. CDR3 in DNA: TGTGCCAGCAGTTTATTTGGGACTAGCTCCTACGAGCAGTACTTC.

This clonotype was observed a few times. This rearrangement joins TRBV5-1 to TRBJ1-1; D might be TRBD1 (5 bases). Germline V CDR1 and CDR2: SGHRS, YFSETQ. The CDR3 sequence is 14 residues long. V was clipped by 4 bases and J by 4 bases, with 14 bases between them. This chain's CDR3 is CASSTITGGTEAFF. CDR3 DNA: TGCGCCAGCAGCACCATCACAGGTGGCACTGAAGCTTTCTTT.

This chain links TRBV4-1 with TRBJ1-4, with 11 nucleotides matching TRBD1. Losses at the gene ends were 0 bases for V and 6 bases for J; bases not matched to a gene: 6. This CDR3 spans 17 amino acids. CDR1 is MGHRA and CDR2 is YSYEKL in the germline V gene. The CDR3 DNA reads TGCGCCAGCAGCCAAGAGAGGACAGGGGGCGCCGATGAAAAACTGTTTTTT. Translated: CASSQERTGGADEKLFF.

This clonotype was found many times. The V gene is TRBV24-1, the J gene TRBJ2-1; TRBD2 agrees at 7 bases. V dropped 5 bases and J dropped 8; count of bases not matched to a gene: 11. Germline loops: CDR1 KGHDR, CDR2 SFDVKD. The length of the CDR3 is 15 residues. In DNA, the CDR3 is TGTGCCACCAGTGCGGCTAGCGGTCTATCGGATGAGCAGTTCTTC. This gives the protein CATSAASGLSDEQFF.

In DNA, the CDR3 is TGTGCCAGCAGACTGGGACAGGAGAGCTCTGGCTACACCTTC. This gives the protein CASRLGQESSGYTF. The chain has TRBV2 and TRBJ1-2; 8 bases fit TRBD1. With V trimmed by 6 bases and J by 7 bases, 10 bases remained unmatched. This CDR3 contains 14 residues. CDR1 is SNHLY and CDR2 is FYNNEI in the germline V gene.

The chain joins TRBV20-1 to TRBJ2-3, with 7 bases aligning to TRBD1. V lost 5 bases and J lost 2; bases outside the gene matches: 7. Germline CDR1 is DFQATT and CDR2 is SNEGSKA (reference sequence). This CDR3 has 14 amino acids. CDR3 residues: CSASGQVITDTQYF. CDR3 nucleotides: TGCAGTGCTTCCGGACAGGTGATCACAGATACGCAGTATTTT.

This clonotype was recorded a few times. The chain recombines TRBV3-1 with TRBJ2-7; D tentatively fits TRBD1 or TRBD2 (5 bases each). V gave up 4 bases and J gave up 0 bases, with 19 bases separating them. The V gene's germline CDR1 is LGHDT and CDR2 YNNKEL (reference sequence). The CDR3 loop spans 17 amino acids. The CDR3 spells CASSPTPGTGSSYEQYF. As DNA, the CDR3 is TGTGCCAGCAGCCCGACCCCCGGGACGGGGAGCTCCTACGAGCAGTACTTC.

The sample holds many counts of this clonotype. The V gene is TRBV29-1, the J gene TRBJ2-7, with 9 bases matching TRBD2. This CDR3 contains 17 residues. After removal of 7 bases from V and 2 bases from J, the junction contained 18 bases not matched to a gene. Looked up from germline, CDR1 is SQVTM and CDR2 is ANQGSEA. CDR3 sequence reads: CSALAGVQGGRTYEQYF. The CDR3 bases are TGCAGCGCCTTAGCGGGGGTACAAGGGGGCCGAACCTACGAGCAGTACTTC.

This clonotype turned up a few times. DNA of the CDR3: TGTGCCAGCAGCTGGGCGGGGGGCGATTCACCCCTCCACTTT. Its protein product is CASSWAGGDSPLHF. The chain uses TRBV28 and TRBJ1-6; perhaps TRBD1 as D (6 bases). Trimming cost V 6 bases and J 8 bases, with 14 bases left between them. Germline V gene lookup returns CDR1 MDHEN and CDR2 SYDVKM. The CDR3 covers 14 residues.

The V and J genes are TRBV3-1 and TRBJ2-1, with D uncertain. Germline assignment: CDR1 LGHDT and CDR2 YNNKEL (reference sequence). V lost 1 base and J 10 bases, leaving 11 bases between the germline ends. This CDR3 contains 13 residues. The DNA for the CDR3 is TGTGCCAGCAGCCAAGGCTTGGCTTGGGAGCAGTTCTTC. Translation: CASSQGLAWEQFF.

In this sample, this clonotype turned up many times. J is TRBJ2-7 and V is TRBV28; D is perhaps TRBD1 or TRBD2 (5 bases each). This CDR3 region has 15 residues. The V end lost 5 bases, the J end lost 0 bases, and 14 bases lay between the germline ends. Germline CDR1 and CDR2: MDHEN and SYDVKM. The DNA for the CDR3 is TGTGCCAGCAGTCCCAGGACGGGGCCCTCCTACGAGCAGTACTTC. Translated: CASSPRTGPSYEQYF.

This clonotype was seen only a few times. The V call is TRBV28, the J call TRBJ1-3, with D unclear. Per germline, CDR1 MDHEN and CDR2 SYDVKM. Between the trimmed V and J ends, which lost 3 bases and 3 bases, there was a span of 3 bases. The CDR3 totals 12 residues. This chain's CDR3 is CASSLLGNTIYF. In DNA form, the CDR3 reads TGTGCCAGCAGTTTGCTTGGAAACACCATATATTTT.

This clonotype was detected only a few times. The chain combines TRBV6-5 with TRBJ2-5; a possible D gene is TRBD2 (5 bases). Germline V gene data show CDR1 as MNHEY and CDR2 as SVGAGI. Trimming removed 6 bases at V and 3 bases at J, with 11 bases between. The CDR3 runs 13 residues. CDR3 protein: CASSHTSEETQYF. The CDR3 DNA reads TGTGCCAGCAGCCATACTAGTGAAGAGACCCAGTACTTC.

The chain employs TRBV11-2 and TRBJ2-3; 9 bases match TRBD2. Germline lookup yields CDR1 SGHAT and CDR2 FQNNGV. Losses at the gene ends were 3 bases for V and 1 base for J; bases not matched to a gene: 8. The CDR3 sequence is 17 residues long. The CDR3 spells CASSFLAGRLGTDTQYF. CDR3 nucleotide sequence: TGTGCCAGCAGCTTCCTAGCGGGACGACTGGGCACAGATACGCAGTATTTT.

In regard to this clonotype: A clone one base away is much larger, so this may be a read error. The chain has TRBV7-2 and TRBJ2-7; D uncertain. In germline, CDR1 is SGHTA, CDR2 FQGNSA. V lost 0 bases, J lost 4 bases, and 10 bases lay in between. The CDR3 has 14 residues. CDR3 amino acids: CASSLAPRKYEQYF. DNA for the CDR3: TGTGCCAGCAGCTTAGCCCCTCGGAAATACGAGCAGTACTTC. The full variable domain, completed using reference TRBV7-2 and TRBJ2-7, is GAGVSQSPSNKVTEKGKDVELRCDPISGHTALYWYRQSLGQGLEFLIYFQGNSAPDKSGLPSDRFSAERTGGSVSTLTIQRTQQEDSAVYLCASSLAPRKYEQYFGPGTRLTVT.

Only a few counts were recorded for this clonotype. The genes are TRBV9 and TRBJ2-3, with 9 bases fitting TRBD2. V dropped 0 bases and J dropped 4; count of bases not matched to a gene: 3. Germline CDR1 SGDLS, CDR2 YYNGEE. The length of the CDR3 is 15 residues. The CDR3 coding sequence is TGTGCCAGCAGCGTAGCTAGCGGGATTCCAGATACGCAGTATTTT. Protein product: CASSVASGIPDTQYF. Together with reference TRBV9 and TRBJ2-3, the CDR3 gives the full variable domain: DSGVTQTPKHLITATGQRVTLRCSPRSGDLSVYWYQQSLDQGLQFLIQYYNGEERAKGNILERFSAQQFPDLHSELNLSSLELGDSALYFCASSVASGIPDTQYFGPGTRLTVL.

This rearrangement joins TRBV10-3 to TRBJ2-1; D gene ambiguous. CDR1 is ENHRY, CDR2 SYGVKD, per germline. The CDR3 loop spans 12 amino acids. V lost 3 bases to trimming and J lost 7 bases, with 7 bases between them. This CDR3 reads CAISDSRNEQFF. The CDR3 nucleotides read TGTGCCATCAGTGATTCCCGGAATGAGCAGTTCTTC.

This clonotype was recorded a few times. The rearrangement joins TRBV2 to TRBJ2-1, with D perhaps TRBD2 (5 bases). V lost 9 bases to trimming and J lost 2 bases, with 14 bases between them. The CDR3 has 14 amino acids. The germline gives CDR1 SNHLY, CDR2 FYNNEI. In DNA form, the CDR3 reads TGTGCCAGTTCTTTGGGAGAAACCTACAATGAGCAGTTCTTC. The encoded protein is CASSLGETYNEQFF.

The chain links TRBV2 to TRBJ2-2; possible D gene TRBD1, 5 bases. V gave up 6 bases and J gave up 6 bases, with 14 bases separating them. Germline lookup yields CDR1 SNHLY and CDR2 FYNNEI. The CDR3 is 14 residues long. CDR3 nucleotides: TGTGCCAGCAGGATTCGACAGTCTGCCGGGGAGCTGTTTTTT. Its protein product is CASRIRQSAGELFF.

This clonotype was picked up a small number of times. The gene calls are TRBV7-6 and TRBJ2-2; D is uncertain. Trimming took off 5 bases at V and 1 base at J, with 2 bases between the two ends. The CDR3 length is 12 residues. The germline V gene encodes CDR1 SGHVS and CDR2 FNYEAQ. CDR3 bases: TGTGCCAGCAGCGGGAACACCGGGGAGCTGTTTTTT. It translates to CASSGNTGELFF.

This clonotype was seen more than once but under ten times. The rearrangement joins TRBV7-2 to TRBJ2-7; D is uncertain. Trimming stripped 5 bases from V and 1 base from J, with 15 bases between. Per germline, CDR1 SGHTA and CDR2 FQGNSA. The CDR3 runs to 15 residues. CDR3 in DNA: TGTGCCAGCAGCATATCTCCCGGCAGTTCCTACGAGCAGTACTTC. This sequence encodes CASSISPGSSYEQYF.

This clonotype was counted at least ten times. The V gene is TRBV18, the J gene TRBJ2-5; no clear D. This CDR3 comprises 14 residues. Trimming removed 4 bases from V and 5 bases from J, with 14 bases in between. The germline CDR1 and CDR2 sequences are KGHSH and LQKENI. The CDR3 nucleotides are TGTGCCAGCTCACTCCATACCGGAAGGGAGACCCAGTACTTC. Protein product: CASSLHTGRETQYF.

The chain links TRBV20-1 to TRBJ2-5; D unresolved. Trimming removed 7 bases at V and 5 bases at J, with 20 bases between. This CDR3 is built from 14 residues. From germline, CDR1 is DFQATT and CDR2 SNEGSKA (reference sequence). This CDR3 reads CSVPTVEVSETQYF. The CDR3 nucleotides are TGCAGTGTCCCGACCGTCGAGGTCTCGGAGACCCAGTACTTC.

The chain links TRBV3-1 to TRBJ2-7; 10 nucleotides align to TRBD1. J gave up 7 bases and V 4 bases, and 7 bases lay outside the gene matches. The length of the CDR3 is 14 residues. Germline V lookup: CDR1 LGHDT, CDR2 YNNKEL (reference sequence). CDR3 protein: CASSPTGGKGEQYF. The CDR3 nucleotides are TGTGCCAGCAGCCCGACAGGGGGCAAGGGGGAGCAGTACTTC.

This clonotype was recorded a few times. CDR3: CASREAGATNEKLFF. The CDR3 DNA follows: TGTGCCAGCAGGGAGGCTGGGGCAACTAATGAAAAACTGTTTTTT. This sequence joins TRBV27 and TRBJ1-4; D unclear. Trimming removed 6 bases at V and 0 bases at J, with 11 bases between. Germline V CDR1 and CDR2: MNHEY, SMNVEV (reference sequence). CDR3 length equals 15 residues. The entire variable domain, with the rest obtained from reference TRBV27 and TRBJ1-4, is as follows: EAQVTQNPRYLITVTGKKLTVTCSQNMNHEYMSWYRQDPGLGLRQIYYSMNVEVTDKGDVPEGYKVSRKEKRNFPLILESPSPNQTSLYFCASREAGATNEKLFFGSGTQLSVL.

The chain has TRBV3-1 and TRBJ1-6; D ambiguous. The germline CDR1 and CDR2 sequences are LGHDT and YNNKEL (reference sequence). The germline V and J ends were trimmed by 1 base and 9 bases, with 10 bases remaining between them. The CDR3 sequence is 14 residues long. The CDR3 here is CASSQGQTTSPLHF. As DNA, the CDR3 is TGTGCCAGCAGCCAAGGTCAGACAACTTCACCCCTCCACTTT.

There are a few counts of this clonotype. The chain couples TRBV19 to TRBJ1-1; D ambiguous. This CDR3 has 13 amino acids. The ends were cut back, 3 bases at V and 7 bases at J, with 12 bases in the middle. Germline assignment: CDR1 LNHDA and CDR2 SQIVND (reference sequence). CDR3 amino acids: CASSMVIGSEAFF. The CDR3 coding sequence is TGTGCCAGTAGTATGGTGATTGGCAGTGAAGCTTTCTTT.